The 16 T cell receptor beta chains below come from one sample, sequenced in a study of blood T cell repertoires in COVID-19. Sequencing was performed with immunoSEQ multiplex PCR; in TCRdb, only in-frame clones are kept and a portion is missing. The sample consists of 300,000 to 350,000 clones, about 90% of them appearing once. Sequenced: PBMCs or T cells enriched from blood (not recorded which). The receptors were sampled from a woman in her twenties or thirties who had recovered from COVID-19.

This clone has a single count. The V and J genes are TRBV11-2 and TRBJ1-2; 9 bases align to TRBD1. The CDR3 totals 15 residues. Trimming removed 1 base from V and 2 bases from J; junction bases left unmatched: 2. The V gene's germline CDR1 is SGHAT and CDR2 FQNNGV. CDR3 residues: CASSLGQGVNYGYTF. CDR3 sequence (DNA): TGTGCCAGCAGCTTAGGACAGGGGGTAAACTATGGCTACACCTTC.

This rearrangement joins TRBV7-8 to TRBJ1-4; 9 positions agree with TRBD1. The ends lost 8 bases at V and 8 bases at J; junction bases unmatched: 9. CDR3 length: 14 amino acids. Germline V gene data show CDR1 as SGHVS and CDR2 as FQNEAQ. The CDR3 DNA follows: TGTGCCAGCGGGGGGACAGGGTTCTTCGAAAAACTGTTTTTT. Protein sequence: CASGGTGFFEKLFF.

The chain combines TRBV15 with TRBJ1-5; 7 positions match TRBD1. Germline V CDR1 and CDR2: LNHNV, YYDKDF (reference sequence). The CDR3 runs 15 residues. The J segment lost 7 bases and the V segment lost 3 bases, leaving 9 bases of the junction unmatched. This chain's CDR3 is CATSRVTGARQPQHF. The CDR3 DNA reads as TGTGCCACCAGCAGGGTAACAGGGGCCAGACAGCCCCAGCATTTT.

The chain couples TRBV5-4 to TRBJ1-1, with D hard to call. V lost 4 bases, J lost 8 bases, and 15 bases lay in between. The CDR3 loop spans 13 amino acids. CDR1 is SGHNT and CDR2 is YYREEE in the germline V gene (reference sequence). DNA of the CDR3: TGTGCCAGCAGCCCGCGGGCAGGAGCAGAAGCTTTCTTT. Protein sequence: CASSPRAGAEAFF.

The chain joins TRBV4-1 to TRBJ1-1; D gene ambiguous. V was cut by 4 bases and J by 3 bases, with 15 bases left in between. CDR1 is MGHRA, CDR2 YSYEKL, per germline. CDR3 size: 15 residues. The CDR3 bases are TGCGCCAGCAGCCCTTCGCCCCGGAGGGACACTGAAGCTTTCTTT. This gives the protein CASSPSPRRDTEAFF.

This rearrangement joins TRBV10-3 to TRBJ1-2; D ambiguous. V shed 4 bases and J shed 4 bases, with 10 bases lying between them. The germline CDR1 and CDR2 sequences are ENHRY and SYGVKD. This CDR3 comprises 13 residues. The CDR3 DNA follows: TGTGCCATCAGTGGCCCACGGGGCTATGGCTACACCTTC. This sequence encodes CAISGPRGYGYTF.

The CDR3 region is CASSIRRRYGYTF. The DNA of the CDR3 is TGTGCCAGCAGCATACGAAGGAGGTATGGCTACACCTTC. The rearrangement uses TRBV5-6 and TRBJ1-2; D call uncertain. The V end lost 4 bases, the J end lost 5 bases, and 12 bases lay between the germline ends. CDR3 size: 13 residues. Germline V gene lookup returns CDR1 SGHDT and CDR2 YYEEEE.

The chain links TRBV7-6 to TRBJ2-7, with 7 bases aligning to TRBD2. Trimming cost V 1 base and J 4 bases; bases outside gene matches: 13. Germline values: CDR1 SGHVS, CDR2 FNYEAQ. This CDR3 has 17 residues. CDR3 in DNA: TGTGCCAGCAGCTTAGGGTCTCGCGGGAGAATATTTTACGAGCAGTACTTC. Its protein product is CASSLGSRGRIFYEQYF.

The chain couples TRBV5-1 to TRBJ1-2; D is undetermined. Germline CDR1 reads SGHRS; CDR2 reads YFSETQ. Trimming pared 1 base from V and 1 base from J, leaving 11 bases between. The CDR3 has 15 amino acids. CDR3 nucleotide sequence: TGCGCCAGCAGCTTGAAAATCGGAGGTAACTATGGCTACACCTTC. It encodes CASSLKIGGNYGYTF.

The chain employs TRBV5-1 and TRBJ2-3; D unclear. Trimming took off 2 bases at V and 2 bases at J, with 6 bases between the two ends. The CDR3 consists of 13 residues. The germline V gene encodes CDR1 SGHRS and CDR2 YFSETQ. The CDR3 protein is CASSFQVTDTQYF. CDR3 in DNA: TGCGCCAGCAGCTTCCAGGTCACAGATACGCAGTATTTT.

The rearrangement links TRBV30 to TRBJ2-4; TRBD1 matches 12 bases. V dropped 1 base and J dropped 0; count of bases not matched to a gene: 7. The germline gives CDR1 GTSNPN, CDR2 SVGIG (reference sequence). This CDR3 is built from 18 residues. The CDR3: CAWSGGDRGPLAKNIQYF. In nucleotides, the CDR3 is TGTGCCTGGAGTGGTGGGGACAGGGGGCCTCTAGCCAAAAACATTCAGTACTTC. Variable domain in full (rest from reference TRBV30 and TRBJ2-4): SQTIHQWPATLVQPVGSPLSLECTVEGTSNPNLYWYRQAAGRGLQLLFYSVGIGQISSEVPQNLSASRPQDRQFILSSKKLLLSDSGFYLCAWSGGDRGPLAKNIQYFGAGTRLSVL.

This clone was found once. The chain uses TRBV30 and TRBJ2-1, with D possibly matching TRBD2 (5 bases). V was shortened by 0 bases and J by 10 bases, with 7 bases between the two germline ends. This CDR3 region has 11 residues. Per germline, CDR1 GTSNPN and CDR2 SVGIG (reference sequence). CDR3 in DNA: TGTGCCTGGAGTGTACGAGGGGAGCAGTTCTTC. As protein: CAWSVRGEQFF.

V and J are TRBV4-1 and TRBJ1-5; TRBD1 matches 7 bases. The V gene end was trimmed by 1 base and the J gene end by 4 bases; junction bases not matched to a gene: 4. The CDR3 length is 15 residues. Germline assignment: CDR1 MGHRA and CDR2 YSYEKL. The DNA for the CDR3 is TGCGCCAGCAGCCAAGTGTTACAGGGGAATCAGCCCCAGCATTTT. This codes for CASSQVLQGNQPQHF.

CDR3 coding DNA: TGTGCCAGCAGTCCCTACGGACAGGGTGTGGAAGAGACCCAGTACTTC. Amino acids: CASSPYGQGVEETQYF. V gene TRBV27 combines with J gene TRBJ2-5; 8 bases are shared with TRBD1. Germline lookup yields CDR1 MNHEY and CDR2 SMNVEV (reference sequence). The CDR3 is 16 amino acids. Trimming took 5 bases from V and 3 from J; bases not matched to a gene: 11.

This clone occurred once. The CDR3: CASSWPGQDLDEQYF. The CDR3 DNA sequence: TGTGCCAGCAGCTGGCCGGGACAGGACCTCGACGAGCAGTACTTC. The V and J genes are TRBV7-9 and TRBJ2-7, with TRBD1 identical over 8 bases. Germline CDR1 is SEHNR and CDR2 is FQNEAQ (reference sequence). Trimming at V came to 4 bases and at J to 5 bases, leaving 10 bases not matched to a gene. This CDR3 has 15 amino acids.

Note on this clone: Other DNA variants within this sample encode the same CDR3. This chain uses TRBV19 with TRBJ1-5, with 11 bases fitting TRBD1. Trimming at V came to 3 bases and at J to 4 bases, leaving 2 bases not matched to a gene. The CDR3 spans 15 residues. The V gene's germline CDR1 is LNHDA and CDR2 SQIVND (reference sequence). Here the CDR3 DNA reads TGTGCCAGTAGTATGGGACAGGGGGGAAATCAGCCCCAGCATTTT. Protein sequence: CASSMGQGGNQPQHF.